The 10 T cell receptor beta chains below come from one sample, sequenced in a study of CD8+ T cells in alopecia areata. Extracted from the samples, RNA was reverse transcribed into cDNA to serve as the sequencing template. Measured with immunoSEQ multiplex PCR; TCRdb has only the in-frame clones, and not every one. The sample consists of fewer than 150,000 clones, roughly 82% of them appearing once. Documented treatment: oral pan-JAK inhibitor, 5-10 mg twice daily. The sequencing used CD8+ T cells sorted from blood, collected at week 4, from a patient treated with tofacitinib. These receptors came from a human donor with alopecia areata.

CDR3 sequence (DNA): TGTGCCAGTAGCCACGGCCTCGAGGGGAACACTGAAGCTTTCTTT. Encoded protein: CASSHGLEGNTEAFF. The rearrangement links TRBV19 to TRBJ1-1; no firm D call. The CDR3 totals 15 residues. Germline V CDR1 and CDR2: LNHDA, SQIVND (reference sequence). V dropped 6 bases and J dropped 1 base, with 15 bases sitting between them.

The V call is TRBV9, the J call TRBJ2-3, with a possible D match to TRBD1 (5 bases). The CDR3 is 14 residues long. Germline CDR1 SGDLS, CDR2 YYNGEE. With 2 bases removed from V and 1 base from J, the gap between germline ends came to 8 bases. The CDR3 loop is CASSVGLGTDTQYF. CDR3 DNA: TGTGCCAGCAGCGTGGGGCTGGGCACAGATACGCAGTATTTT.

This chain joins TRBV2 and TRBJ2-2; D gene ambiguous. Trimming pared 1 base from V and 8 bases from J, leaving 11 bases between. Germline V gene sequence: CDR1 SNHLY, CDR2 FYNNEI. CDR3 size: 14 residues. The CDR3 nucleotides are TGTGCCAGCAGTGAAGACCGCATGGATGGGGAGCTGTTTTTT. It yields the protein CASSEDRMDGELFF.

The V call is TRBV2, the J call TRBJ2-7, with D tentatively TRBD1 or TRBD2 (5 bases each). CDR1 and CDR2 from the germline V gene are SNHLY and FYNNEI. This CDR3 has 16 amino acids. V was trimmed by 5 bases and J by 6 bases, leaving 23 bases between them. The DNA of the CDR3 is TGTGCCAGCAGTTACCGGGACGTCCCTGTGGGGTCCGAGCAGTACTTC. Residues: CASSYRDVPVGSEQYF.

The chain employs TRBV29-1 and TRBJ1-2; weak D call: TRBD1 (6 bases). The CDR3 runs 12 residues. CDR1 is SQVTM and CDR2 is ANQGSEA in the germline V gene. V dropped 7 bases and J dropped 3 bases, with 12 bases sitting between them. The chain's CDR3 is CSGRTEYYGYTF. The CDR3 bases are TGCAGCGGAAGGACAGAATACTATGGCTACACCTTC. Complete variable domain (other parts from reference TRBV29-1 and TRBJ1-2): SAVISQKPSRDICQRGTSLTIQCQVDSQVTMMFWYRQQPGQSLTLIATANQGSEATYESGFVIDKFPISRPNLTFSTLTVSNMSPEDSSIYLCSGRTEYYGYTFGSGTRLTVV.

The chain joins TRBV10-2 to TRBJ2-5, with 7 nucleotides matching TRBD2. J was trimmed by 3 bases and V by 8 bases; bases with no gene match: 0. The CDR3 runs 11 residues. CDR1 and CDR2 from the germline V gene are WSHSY and SAAADI. CDR3 in DNA: TGCGCCAGCCGGGGGGAAGAGACCCAGTACTTC. Translation: CASRGEETQYF.

This clone was detected once. The chain uses TRBV30 and TRBJ1-2; TRBD1 matches 9 bases. V lost 2 bases to trimming and J lost 4 bases; unmatched junction nucleotides: 5. The CDR3 has 14 residues. Germline CDR1 reads GTSNPN; CDR2 reads SVGIG (reference sequence). As DNA, the CDR3 is TGTGCCTGGAGTACACAGGGGGCAGGCTATGGCTACACCTTC. This sequence encodes CAWSTQGAGYGYTF.

The V gene is TRBV5-8, the J gene TRBJ2-5; unclear D gene. CDR3 size: 11 residues. Germline CDR1 is SGHTS and CDR2 is YDEGEE. With 3 bases removed from V and 9 bases from J, the gap between germline ends came to 9 bases. This chain's CDR3 is CASSSGKAQYF. CDR3 nucleotide sequence: TGTGCCAGCAGCTCGGGCAAGGCCCAGTACTTC.

In this sample, this clone turned up a few times. The chain carries TRBV7-9 and TRBJ2-7, with 12 positions matching TRBD2. CDR1 and CDR2 from the germline V gene are SEHNR and FQNEAQ (reference sequence). The CDR3 consists of 15 residues. With V trimmed by 5 bases and J by 2 bases, 4 bases remained unmatched. The CDR3: CASSPTSGGAYEQYF. The CDR3 nucleotides are TGTGCCAGCAGCCCGACTAGCGGGGGTGCCTACGAGCAGTACTTC.

This chain connects TRBV30 to TRBJ2-1; D uncertain. The germline CDR1 and CDR2 sequences are GTSNPN and SVGIG (reference sequence). Trimming shortened V by 1 base and J by 7 bases, and 5 bases separated the two germline ends. There are 11 residues in the CDR3. CDR3 DNA: TGTGCCTGGAGTGCCCAAAATGAGCAGTTCTTC. Translated: CAWSAQNEQFF. The whole variable domain, remainder taken from reference TRBV30 and TRBJ2-1, is SQTIHQWPATLVQPVGSPLSLECTVEGTSNPNLYWYRQAAGRGLQLLFYSVGIGQISSEVPQNLSASRPQDRQFILSSKKLLLSDSGFYLCAWSAQNEQFFGPGTRLTVL.